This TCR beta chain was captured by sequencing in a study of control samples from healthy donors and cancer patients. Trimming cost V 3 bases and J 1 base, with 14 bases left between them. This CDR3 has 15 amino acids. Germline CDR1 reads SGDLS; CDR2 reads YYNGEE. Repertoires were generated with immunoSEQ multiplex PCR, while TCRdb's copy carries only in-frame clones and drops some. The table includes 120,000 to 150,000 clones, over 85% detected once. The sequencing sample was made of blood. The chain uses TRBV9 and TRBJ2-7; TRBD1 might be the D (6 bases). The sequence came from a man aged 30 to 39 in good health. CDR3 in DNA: TGTGCCAGCAGCGAAACCGGGACACAATCCTACGAGCAGTACTTC. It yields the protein CASSETGTQSYEQYF.